This section outlines one T cell receptor beta chain sequence together with its context. Its antigen is unidentified. This specimen comes from a study of radiation and T cells in renal cell carcinoma. Treatment specified: treatment-naive control, cytoreductive nephrectomy. The patient's renal cell carcinoma had clear cell pathology. Assay: immunoSEQ multiplex PCR; the TCRdb copy retains only in-frame clones and omits some. The sample lists some 20,000 clones; around three fifths were seen once. This CDR3 spans 14 amino acids. V lost 5 bases and J lost 5; bases outside the gene matches: 5. Germline V gene data show CDR1 as SGHTA and CDR2 as FQGNSA. Findings and limits, study-wide: Compared with controls, irradiated tumors showed greater TCR clonality.

This material consisted of tumor tissue, taken from a patient whose treatment was nephrectomy without radiotherapy. The receptor's source is a man between 45 and 60 years old with renal cell carcinoma. This rearrangement joins TRBV7-2 to TRBJ2-3; TRBD2 aligns across 9 bases. CDR3 region: CASSQSGGRDTQYF. The CDR3 DNA reads TGTGCCAGCAGCCAAAGCGGGGGGCGAGATACGCAGTATTTT. The entire variable domain, with the rest obtained from reference TRBV7-2 and TRBJ2-3, is as follows: GAGVSQSPSNKVTEKGKDVELRCDPISGHTALYWYRQSLGQGLEFLIYFQGNSAPDKSGLPSDRFSAERTGGSVSTLTIQRTQQEDSAVYLCASSQSGGRDTQYFGPGTRLTVL.